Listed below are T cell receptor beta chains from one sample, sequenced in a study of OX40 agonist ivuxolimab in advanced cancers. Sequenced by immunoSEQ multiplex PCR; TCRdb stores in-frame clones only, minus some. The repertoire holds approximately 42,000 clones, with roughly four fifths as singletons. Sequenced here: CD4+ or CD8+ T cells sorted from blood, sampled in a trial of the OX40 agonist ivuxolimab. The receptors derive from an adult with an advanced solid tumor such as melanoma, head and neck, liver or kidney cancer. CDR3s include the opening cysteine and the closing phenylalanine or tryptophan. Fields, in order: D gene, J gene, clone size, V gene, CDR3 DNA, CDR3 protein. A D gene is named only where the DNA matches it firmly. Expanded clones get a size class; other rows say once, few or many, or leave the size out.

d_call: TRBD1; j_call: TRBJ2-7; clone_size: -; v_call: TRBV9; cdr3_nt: TGTGCCAGCAGCGTAGGACAGGGCGCCGAGCAGTACTTC; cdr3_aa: CASSVGQGAEQYF
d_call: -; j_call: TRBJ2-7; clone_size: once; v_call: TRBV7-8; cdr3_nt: TGTGCCAGCAGCTTAGGTGTTAGTGACGAGCAGTACTTC; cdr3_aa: CASSLGVSDEQYF
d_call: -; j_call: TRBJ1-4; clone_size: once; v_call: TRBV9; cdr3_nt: TGTGCCAGCAGCCGGATAGGACTGAACGAAAAACTGTTTTTT; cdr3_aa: CASSRIGLNEKLFF
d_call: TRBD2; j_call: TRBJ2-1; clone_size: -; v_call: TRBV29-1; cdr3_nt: TGCAGCGTCGCAATCCTGGCGGGAGGGCAGTTCTTC; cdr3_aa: CSVAILAGGQFF
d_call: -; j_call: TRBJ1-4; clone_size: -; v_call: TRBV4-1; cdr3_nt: TGCGCCAGCAGCCAAGAAAATCCACCACATAATGAAAAACTGTTTTTT; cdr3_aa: CASSQENPPHNEKLFF
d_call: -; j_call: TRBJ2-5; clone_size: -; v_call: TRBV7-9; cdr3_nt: TGTGCCAGCAGCTTAGTTGAGACCCAGTACTTC; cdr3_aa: CASSLVETQYF
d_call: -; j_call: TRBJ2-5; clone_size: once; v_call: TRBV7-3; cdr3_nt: TGTGCCAGCAGCTTAAATCCAGGCGTGGCAGAGACCCAGTACTTC; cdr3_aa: CASSLNPGVAETQYF
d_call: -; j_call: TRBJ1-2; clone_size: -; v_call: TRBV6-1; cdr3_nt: TGTGCCAGCAGTGAGGACAGTTCTAACTATGGCTACACCTTC; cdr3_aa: CASSEDSSNYGYTF
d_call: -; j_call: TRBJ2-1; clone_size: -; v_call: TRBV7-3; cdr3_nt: TGTGCCAGCAGCTTAGGGGCAGGGAGTCCCAATGAGCAGTTCTTC; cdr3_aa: CASSLGAGSPNEQFF
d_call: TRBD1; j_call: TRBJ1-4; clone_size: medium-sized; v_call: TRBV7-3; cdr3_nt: TGTGCCAGCAGCTTAGAATTGGACAGGGGAGGTGAAAAACTGTTTTTT; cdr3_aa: CASSLELDRGGEKLFF
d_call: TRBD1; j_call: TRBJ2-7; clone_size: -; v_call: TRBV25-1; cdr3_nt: TGTGCCAGCAGAGGGACAGGGGAGGACGAGCAGTACTTC; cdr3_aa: CASRGTGEDEQYF
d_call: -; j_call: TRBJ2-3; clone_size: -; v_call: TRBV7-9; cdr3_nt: TGTGCCAGCACCCAAGACAGAAATACGCAGTATTTT; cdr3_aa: CASTQDRNTQYF
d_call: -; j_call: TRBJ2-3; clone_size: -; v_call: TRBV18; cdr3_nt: TGTGCCAGCTCACCTTTGTCGACCACCAGCGGGGATACGCAGTATTTT; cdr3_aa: CASSPLSTTSGDTQYF
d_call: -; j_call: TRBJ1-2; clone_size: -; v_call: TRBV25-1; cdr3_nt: TGTGCCAGCAGTGACCAGAACTATGGCTACACCTTC; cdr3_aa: CASSDQNYGYTF
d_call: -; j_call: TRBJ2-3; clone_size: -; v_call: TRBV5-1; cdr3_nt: TGCGCCAGCCGCTTCAGAGACATTACGGATACGCAGTATTTT; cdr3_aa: CASRFRDITDTQYF
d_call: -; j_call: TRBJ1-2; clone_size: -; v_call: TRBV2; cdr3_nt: TGTGCCAGCAGTGACACCTCTAACTATGGCTACACCTTC; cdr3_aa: CASSDTSNYGYTF
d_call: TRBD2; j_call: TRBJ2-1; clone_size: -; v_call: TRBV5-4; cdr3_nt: TGTGCCAGCAGACGGGAGGGTGACAATGAGCAGTTCTTC; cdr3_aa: CASRREGDNEQFF